This is a list of T cell receptor beta chains from one sample in a study of PD-L1 blockade in urothelial cancer. Generated by immunoSEQ multiplex PCR, the TCRdb table keeps only in-frame clones and is missing some. The table has some 110,000 clones, approximately 90% seen once. The specimen was PBMCs, collected around atezolizumab (anti-PD-L1) treatment. Source of these receptors: a man between 60 and 75 years old with urothelial cancer. CDR3s include the opening cysteine and the closing phenylalanine or tryptophan. The order of the fields is D gene, J gene, V gene, clone size, CDR3 DNA, CDR3 protein. A D gene is named only where the DNA matches it firmly. Where a row states a size, it is once, few, many or the class of an expanded clone; other rows omit it.

d_gene: TRBD1; j_gene: TRBJ1-5; v_gene: TRBV9; abundance: -; CDR3nt: TGTGCCAGCAGCGTAGATGGGACAGAGAATCAGCCCCAGCATTTT; CDR3aa: CASSVDGTENQPQHF
d_gene: -; j_gene: TRBJ2-5; v_gene: TRBV19; abundance: -; CDR3nt: TGTGCCAGTAGTACCATCACGGGGAGAGAGACCCAGTACTTC; CDR3aa: CASSTITGRETQYF
d_gene: TRBD1; j_gene: TRBJ2-7; v_gene: TRBV7-6; abundance: -; CDR3nt: TGTGCCAGCAGCTTAGAGGACAGGGCCCTCTACGAGCAGTACTTC; CDR3aa: CASSLEDRALYEQYF
d_gene: TRBD1; j_gene: TRBJ2-1; v_gene: TRBV5-1; abundance: -; CDR3nt: TGCGCCAGCAGCAGGGGACAGAACTCCTACAATGAGCAGTTCTTC; CDR3aa: CASSRGQNSYNEQFF
d_gene: -; j_gene: TRBJ1-2; v_gene: TRBV30; abundance: -; CDR3nt: TGTGCCTGGAGTTTAGCCGGGGGTTCTAACTATGGCTACACCTTC; CDR3aa: CAWSLAGGSNYGYTF
d_gene: TRBD1; j_gene: TRBJ2-5; v_gene: TRBV13; abundance: -; CDR3nt: TGTGCCAGCAGCCCTACAGGGGTAGAGACCCAGTACTTC; CDR3aa: CASSPTGVETQYF
d_gene: TRBD2; j_gene: TRBJ2-2; v_gene: TRBV18; abundance: -; CDR3nt: TGTGCCAGCTCACCGCAGCGGGAGACCGGGGAGCTGTTTTTT; CDR3aa: CASSPQRETGELFF
d_gene: -; j_gene: TRBJ2-7; v_gene: TRBV15; abundance: -; CDR3nt: TGTGCCACCAGCAGGGAGGGTTACGAGCAGTACTTC; CDR3aa: CATSREGYEQYF
d_gene: -; j_gene: TRBJ2-6; v_gene: TRBV5-1; abundance: -; CDR3nt: TGCGCCAGCAGCCTGGATCAAAGGACAGAACTCAAATCTGGGGCCAACGTCCTGACTTTC; CDR3aa: CASSLDQRTELKSGANVLTF
d_gene: TRBD2; j_gene: TRBJ2-1; v_gene: TRBV4-2; abundance: -; CDR3nt: TGTGCCAGCAGCCTAACCGGGACTAGCGTCAATGAGCAGTTCTTC; CDR3aa: CASSLTGTSVNEQFF
d_gene: -; j_gene: TRBJ1-1; v_gene: TRBV7-8; abundance: -; CDR3nt: TGTGCCAGCAGCTTCGAGGGCAGGAACACTGAAGCTTTCTTT; CDR3aa: CASSFEGRNTEAFF
d_gene: -; j_gene: TRBJ2-1; v_gene: TRBV4-3; abundance: -; CDR3nt: TGCGCCAGCAGCCAAGGGTACGGGAGCTACAATGAGCAGTTCTTC; CDR3aa: CASSQGYGSYNEQFF
d_gene: -; j_gene: TRBJ2-5; v_gene: TRBV21-1; abundance: -; CDR3nt: TGTGCCAGCACCCCCCGGGACAGGGGTGAGACCCAGTACTTC; CDR3aa: CASTPRDRGETQYF
d_gene: -; j_gene: TRBJ1-1; v_gene: TRBV9; abundance: -; CDR3nt: TGTGCCAGCAGCCCCCCGGGTTTGAGGAACACTGAAGCTTTCTTT; CDR3aa: CASSPPGLRNTEAFF
d_gene: TRBD2; j_gene: TRBJ2-3; v_gene: TRBV2; abundance: -; CDR3nt: TGTGCCAGCAGAGTTAGCGGGGGGGCGCGGGGTACGCAGTATTTT; CDR3aa: CASRVSGGARGTQYF
d_gene: TRBD1; j_gene: TRBJ2-4; v_gene: TRBV6-5; abundance: -; CDR3nt: TGTGCCAGCAAGGTCGGGACAGGTCAAAACATTCAGTACTTC; CDR3aa: CASKVGTGQNIQYF
d_gene: TRBD2; j_gene: TRBJ2-7; v_gene: TRBV11-2; abundance: -; CDR3nt: TGTGCCAGCAGCTTATACCAGCGGGGGCACTACGAGCAGTACTTC; CDR3aa: CASSLYQRGHYEQYF
d_gene: -; j_gene: TRBJ2-7; v_gene: TRBV9; abundance: -; CDR3nt: TGTGCCAGCAGCGTAGGGCCAAGCTCCTACGAGCAGTACTTC; CDR3aa: CASSVGPSSYEQYF
d_gene: -; j_gene: TRBJ2-5; v_gene: TRBV10-3; abundance: -; CDR3nt: TGTGCCATCAGTGATGGAGCGACGCAATTGACCCAGTACTTC; CDR3aa: CAISDGATQLTQYF
d_gene: -; j_gene: TRBJ2-5; v_gene: TRBV7-6; abundance: once; CDR3nt: TGTGCCAGCAGGTACAGGGAACGGGCAGAGACCCAGTACTTC; CDR3aa: CASRYRERAETQYF
d_gene: TRBD2; j_gene: TRBJ2-1; v_gene: TRBV28; abundance: -; CDR3nt: TGTGCCAGCGCTAGCGGGAGAGGCAATGAGCAGTTCTTC; CDR3aa: CASASGRGNEQFF
d_gene: TRBD1; j_gene: TRBJ2-7; v_gene: TRBV6-6; abundance: -; CDR3nt: TGTGCCAGCAGTTACCGGGACAGGGAGGACGAGCAGTACTTC; CDR3aa: CASSYRDREDEQYF
d_gene: -; j_gene: TRBJ2-7; v_gene: TRBV10-2; abundance: -; CDR3nt: TGCGCCAGCAGTGAATCCACTCGGGTTGCGACTTTC; CDR3aa: CASSESTRVATF
d_gene: TRBD2; j_gene: TRBJ2-7; v_gene: TRBV28; abundance: -; CDR3nt: TGTGCCAGCAGTTTCAGCGGGAGGTCAGGGGAGCAGTACTTC; CDR3aa: CASSFSGRSGEQYF
d_gene: TRBD2; j_gene: TRBJ2-5; v_gene: TRBV18; abundance: -; CDR3nt: TGTGCCAGCTCACCATCGACTAGCGGGGGCCGTAAAGAGACCCAGTACTTC; CDR3aa: CASSPSTSGGRKETQYF
d_gene: -; j_gene: TRBJ2-5; v_gene: TRBV5-6; abundance: -; CDR3nt: TGTGCCAGCAGCTTGTTGGGGCAGGGGCAAGAGACCCAGTACTTC; CDR3aa: CASSLLGQGQETQYF
d_gene: -; j_gene: TRBJ2-5; v_gene: TRBV29-1; abundance: -; CDR3nt: TGCAGCGTTCTTCAAGAGACCCAGTACTTC; CDR3aa: CSVLQETQYF
d_gene: TRBD1; j_gene: TRBJ2-7; v_gene: TRBV28; abundance: -; CDR3nt: TGTGCCAGCAGTCCGGGTGGGACAGGGGGCTACGAGCAGTACTTC; CDR3aa: CASSPGGTGGYEQYF
d_gene: TRBD1; j_gene: TRBJ1-1; v_gene: TRBV29-1; abundance: -; CDR3nt: TGCAGCGCGGGCCGGGACAGGGGTGGCACTGAAGCTTTCTTT; CDR3aa: CSAGRDRGGTEAFF
d_gene: TRBD2; j_gene: TRBJ2-1; v_gene: TRBV7-2; abundance: -; CDR3nt: TGTGCCAGCAGCTCGGGGGGAGCGGGACGGCCCCATGAGCAGTTCTTC; CDR3aa: CASSSGGAGRPHEQFF
d_gene: TRBD1; j_gene: TRBJ1-2; v_gene: TRBV10-3; abundance: few; CDR3nt: TGTGCCATCAGTAGAACCCGAGACAGGGATAGTGGCTACACCTTC; CDR3aa: CAISRTRDRDSGYTF
d_gene: -; j_gene: TRBJ1-1; v_gene: TRBV9; abundance: -; CDR3nt: TGTGCCAGCAGCGTGGGTGGGAGGAACACTGAAGCTTTCTTT; CDR3aa: CASSVGGRNTEAFF
d_gene: -; j_gene: TRBJ2-1; v_gene: TRBV18; abundance: -; CDR3nt: TGTGCCAGCTCACCCGGTCCGATAGCGCGCAGGGGTACTAGTGAGCAGTTCTTC; CDR3aa: CASSPGPIARRGTSEQFF
d_gene: TRBD2; j_gene: TRBJ2-1; v_gene: TRBV7-3; abundance: -; CDR3nt: TGTGCCAGCAGCTCCTCGGGGGGACCCTACAATGAGCAGTTCTTC; CDR3aa: CASSSSGGPYNEQFF
d_gene: -; j_gene: TRBJ2-1; v_gene: TRBV7-9; abundance: -; CDR3nt: TGTGCCAGCAGCTCCCCGCGAGAAAGGGAGCACCTGTTCTTC; CDR3aa: CASSSPREREHLFF
d_gene: -; j_gene: TRBJ1-5; v_gene: TRBV29-1; abundance: -; CDR3nt: TGCAGCGTTGGCGGACAGCCCCAGCATTTT; CDR3aa: CSVGGQPQHF
d_gene: TRBD1; j_gene: TRBJ1-1; v_gene: TRBV5-1; abundance: once; CDR3nt: TGCGCCAGCAGCAAAGGACAGGGGGCGAGCACTGAAGCTTTCTTT; CDR3aa: CASSKGQGASTEAFF
d_gene: -; j_gene: TRBJ1-1; v_gene: TRBV6-5; abundance: -; CDR3nt: TGTGCCAGCAGTTCCTCTGATAATCGACAACCTGAAGCTTTCTTT; CDR3aa: CASSSSDNRQPEAFF
d_gene: -; j_gene: TRBJ2-3; v_gene: TRBV10-1; abundance: once; CDR3nt: TGCGCCAGCACCCAGGACTCACCCACAGATACGCAGTATTTT; CDR3aa: CASTQDSPTDTQYF
d_gene: -; j_gene: TRBJ2-5; v_gene: TRBV5-1; abundance: -; CDR3nt: TGCGCCAGCAGCTCTAACCCGGGGAGTTTAGAGACCCAGTACTTC; CDR3aa: CASSSNPGSLETQYF
d_gene: TRBD2; j_gene: TRBJ2-2; v_gene: TRBV9; abundance: -; CDR3nt: TGTGCCAGCAGCGTAGGTAGCGGGGTGGCCGGGGAGCTGTTTTTT; CDR3aa: CASSVGSGVAGELFF
d_gene: TRBD2; j_gene: TRBJ2-1; v_gene: TRBV28; abundance: -; CDR3nt: TGTGCCAGCAAGGGACTAGCGGGGCTACGTTCCTACAATGAGCAGTTCTTC; CDR3aa: CASKGLAGLRSYNEQFF
d_gene: TRBD1; j_gene: TRBJ1-6; v_gene: TRBV18; abundance: few; CDR3nt: TGTGCCAGCTCACCAACGACAGGGAATAATTCACCCCTCCACTTT; CDR3aa: CASSPTTGNNSPLHF
d_gene: -; j_gene: TRBJ2-2; v_gene: TRBV7-3; abundance: -; CDR3nt: TGTGCCAGCAGCTTAGTGGGGGGGGCCGTTTCCGGGGAGCTGTTTTTT; CDR3aa: CASSLVGGAVSGELFF
d_gene: TRBD1; j_gene: TRBJ2-7; v_gene: TRBV28; abundance: -; CDR3nt: TGTGCCAGCAGTTCCCAGGGGACAGGGAGAATGTACGAGCAGTACTTC; CDR3aa: CASSSQGTGRMYEQYF